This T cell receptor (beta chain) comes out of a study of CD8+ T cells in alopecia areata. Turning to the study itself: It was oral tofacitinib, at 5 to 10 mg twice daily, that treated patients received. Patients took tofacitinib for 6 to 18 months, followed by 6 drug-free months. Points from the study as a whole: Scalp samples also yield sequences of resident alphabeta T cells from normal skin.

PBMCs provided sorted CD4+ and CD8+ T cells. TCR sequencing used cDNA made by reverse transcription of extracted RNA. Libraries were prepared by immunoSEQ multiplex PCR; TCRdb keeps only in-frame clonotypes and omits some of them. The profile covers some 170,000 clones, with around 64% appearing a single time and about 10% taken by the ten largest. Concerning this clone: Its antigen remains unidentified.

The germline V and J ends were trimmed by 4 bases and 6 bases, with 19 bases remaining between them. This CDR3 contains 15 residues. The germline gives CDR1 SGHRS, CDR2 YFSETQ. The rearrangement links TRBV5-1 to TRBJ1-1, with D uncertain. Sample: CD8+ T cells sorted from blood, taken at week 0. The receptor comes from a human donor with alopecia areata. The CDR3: CASSPDLWFNAEAFF. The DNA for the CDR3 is TGCGCCAGCAGCCCCGATCTCTGGTTTAACGCTGAAGCTTTCTTT.